A selection of T cell receptor beta chains follows, all from one sample in a study of T cell changes during pregnancy in multiple sclerosis. The method was immunoSEQ multiplex PCR; TCRdb's version includes in-frame clones alone and lacks a portion of them. Among roughly 41,000 clones listed, 89% were seen once. The sequenced sample was CD4+ T cells from peripheral blood mononuclear cells, obtained in the first trimester of pregnancy. The receptor source for this set is a female donor with multiple sclerosis, enrolled in a pregnancy study. CDR3s include the opening cysteine and the closing phenylalanine or tryptophan. A D gene is named only where the DNA matches it firmly. Size tells how often a clone was seen (once, few, many) or the class of an expanded clone, and some rows leave it out.

cdr3_nt cdr3_aa j_call v_call clone_size d_call
TGTGCCAGCTCACCCGTACCCGGGACTAGCGGGGCGAACACCGGGGAGCTGTTTTTT CASSPVPGTSGANTGELFF TRBJ2-2 TRBV18 . TRBD2
TGTGCCAGCAGTGCGACAGGGAGCGAAGCTTTCTTT CASSATGSEAFF TRBJ1-1 TRBV6-1 . TRBD1
TGCGCCAGCAGCCCTCTAGAATTTACAACTAATGAAAAACTGTTTTTT CASSPLEFTTNEKLFF TRBJ1-4 TRBV4-1 . .
TGTGCCAGCAGCTCCCTTCGGGGAAAGCGGGAGAGCACCTACAATGAGCAGTTCTTC CASSSLRGKRESTYNEQFF TRBJ2-1 TRBV5-4 . TRBD2
TGTGCCAGCAGCGAACTAGCGGCATACAATGAGCAGTTCTTC CASSELAAYNEQFF TRBJ2-1 TRBV5-4 . TRBD2
TGCGCCAGCAGCCTAGAGTCCGGGACTAGCGGACTCAATGAGCAGTTCTTC CASSLESGTSGLNEQFF TRBJ2-1 TRBV4-3 . TRBD2
TGTGCCAGCAGCCATTGGGGGGTTAATGAAAAACTGTTTTTT CASSHWGVNEKLFF TRBJ1-4 TRBV14 . .
TGTGCCAGCAGCTTTTTAGGGCGGGATGAAAAACTGTTTTTT CASSFLGRDEKLFF TRBJ1-4 TRBV7-9 once .
TGTGCCAGTAGTACTTCCTCCAGCTCCTACAATGAGCAGTTCTTC CASSTSSSSYNEQFF TRBJ2-1 TRBV19 . .
TGTGCCTGGAGTAGGGACAGCGGAGGAGGAAACACCATATATTTT CAWSRDSGGGNTIYF TRBJ1-3 TRBV30 . TRBD1
TGTGCCAGCAGACGGACTGGGTCCTACGAGCAGTACTTC CASRRTGSYEQYF TRBJ2-7 TRBV5-6 . .
TGCGCCAGCAGTGAATGTCGAGTCTATGGCTACACCTTC CASSECRVYGYTF TRBJ1-2 TRBV10-1 once .
TGTGCCTGGGGAGCGGGAGCAGGGGAGACCCAGTACTTC CAWGAGAGETQYF TRBJ2-5 TRBV30 . TRBD2
TGTGCCAGCTCACGGCTGATAGGGGACACAGGTCAGCCCCAGCATTTT CASSRLIGDTGQPQHF TRBJ1-5 TRBV18 . .
TGTGCCAGCAGCGTAGGACTTAAATACGAGCAGTACTTC CASSVGLKYEQYF TRBJ2-7 TRBV9 once .
TGTGCCAGCAGCTGGATGCAGACGGGAGGCAATGAGCAGTTCTTC CASSWMQTGGNEQFF TRBJ2-1 TRBV5-4 . TRBD2
TGTGCCAGCAGCTTAGTTGGAGGGGGCAAGAACGAGCAGTACTTC CASSLVGGGKNEQYF TRBJ2-7 TRBV7-3 once .
TGTGCCAGCAGGCCCCGGGGGACTAGGGAGTATTTT CASRPRGTREYF TRBJ2-3 TRBV6-5 . TRBD2
TGTGCCAGCACCGCGGGACAGTTCGAAGCTTTCTTT CASTAGQFEAFF TRBJ1-1 TRBV7-9 . TRBD1
TGTGCCAGCAGTACCACCGTCCCGAGAGCTTTCTTT CASSTTVPRAFF TRBJ1-1 TRBV28 few .
TGCGCCAGCAGTCTCAATCCGGACAGCCTTAATGAAAAACTGTTTTTT CASSLNPDSLNEKLFF TRBJ1-4 TRBV4-3 . .
TGTGCCAGCAGCGTTGATCGACTAGCGAGGGAGACCCAGTACTTC CASSVDRLARETQYF TRBJ2-5 TRBV5-4 . TRBD2
TGTGCCAGTAGTCCATCTCGGTCGACTGGGTTAGGCAATGAGCAGTTCTTC CASSPSRSTGLGNEQFF TRBJ2-1 TRBV19 . .
TGTGCCAGCAGTGAAGCGTTAGCGGGAGGGCCCTTCTCTGAGCAGTTCTTC CASSEALAGGPFSEQFF TRBJ2-1 TRBV6-1 . TRBD2
TGCACCAGCAGCCTCGGGACTAGCGATCTCTCCTACGAGCAGTACTTC CTSSLGTSDLSYEQYF TRBJ2-7 TRBV1 . .
TGTGCCAGCAGGGGACAGGGGCCCTACAATGAGCAGTTCTTC CASRGQGPYNEQFF TRBJ2-1 TRBV5-8 . TRBD1
TGCGCCAGCAGCTTGGTAGGACTAGCGGGAGCAGATACGCAGTATTTT CASSLVGLAGADTQYF TRBJ2-3 TRBV5-1 . TRBD2
TGCGCCAGCAGCCAACGGACTGGCAGCTGGCTCGGGGGAGAGCAGTACTTC CASSQRTGSWLGGEQYF TRBJ2-7 TRBV5-1 . .
TGCGCCAGCAGCTTGGCTAGCGGGTTCCAAGAGACCCAGTACTTC CASSLASGFQETQYF TRBJ2-5 TRBV5-1 . TRBD2
TGTGCCAGCAGCCCGGGACAGGGAGACTATGGCTACACCTTC CASSPGQGDYGYTF TRBJ1-2 TRBV5-4 . TRBD1
TGCGCCAGCAGCTTCTCAACTAGCGGAGGCAATGAGCAGTTCTTC CASSFSTSGGNEQFF TRBJ2-1 TRBV5-1 . TRBD2
TGTGCCAGCAGGCGGACTAAGTATTACTACGAGCAGTACTTC CASRRTKYYYEQYF TRBJ2-7 TRBV6-5 . .
TGTGCCAGCACTTCGGGATGGGCCGGGGAGCTGTTTTTT CASTSGWAGELFF TRBJ2-2 TRBV2 . .
TGTGCCATCAGTGATGGCAAAGACACAGATACGCAGTATTTT CAISDGKDTDTQYF TRBJ2-3 TRBV10-3 . .
TGCGCCAGCAGCCAGATACCGACAACACCCTACGAGCAGTACTTC CASSQIPTTPYEQYF TRBJ2-7 TRBV4-1 . .
TGTGCCAGCAGCTTATTTGCGAGCCACGAGCAGTACTTC CASSLFASHEQYF TRBJ2-7 TRBV5-6 . .
TGTGCCAGCAGCTTCTGGGGGAGGGGCACCGGGGAGCTGTTTTTT CASSFWGRGTGELFF TRBJ2-2 TRBV7-9 once TRBD2
TGTGCCAGCAGCTTTGGTCAGGGGGAAAAACTGTTTTTT CASSFGQGEKLFF TRBJ1-4 TRBV7-2 . .
TGTGCCAGTAGTATGTTGGCAGGGGTGACCGGGGAGCTGTTTTTT CASSMLAGVTGELFF TRBJ2-2 TRBV19 . .
TGCAGTGCATGGGGCGCTGAAGCTTTCTTT CSAWGAEAFF TRBJ1-1 TRBV20-1 . .
TGTGCCAGCAGCCAGGGGCTGCGGGAAGGCCTCCACGAGCAGTACTTC CASSQGLREGLHEQYF TRBJ2-7 TRBV4-2 . .
TGTGCCAGCAGCGCCCCCGGGGGGTCTACTGAGCAGTTCTTC CASSAPGGSTEQFF TRBJ2-1 TRBV9 . TRBD2
TGTGCCATTTCCTTAATGGGACAGCAAGAGACCCAGTACTTC CAISLMGQQETQYF TRBJ2-5 TRBV7-9 . TRBD1
TGTGCCAGCAGCGAGCGACAGGGCCGCAAGCAGCCCCAGCATTTT CASSERQGRKQPQHF TRBJ1-5 TRBV9 few TRBD1
TGTGCCAGCAGGGCGGACTCAAGGATCCATGAGCAGTTCTTC CASRADSRIHEQFF TRBJ2-1 TRBV2 few .
TGTGCCAGCAGTTTGAATAGCGGGTTCTACGAGCAGTACTTC CASSLNSGFYEQYF TRBJ2-7 TRBV28 once TRBD2
TGTGCCAGCAGCCCACTACGGAAGGCAGATACGCAGTATTTT CASSPLRKADTQYF TRBJ2-3 TRBV11-3 . .
TGTGCCAGCAGCTCTGGAACTAGCGGGAGGGTCTATGAGCAGTTCTTC CASSSGTSGRVYEQFF TRBJ2-1 TRBV11-3 . TRBD2
TGTGCCAGCTCACAGCCGGGACTAGCGTCGGGCAATGAGCAGTTCTTC CASSQPGLASGNEQFF TRBJ2-1 TRBV18 . TRBD2
TGTGCCAGCAGCTTACCCGGGGGGGGGAAGGCCGGGGAGCTGTTTTTT CASSLPGGGKAGELFF TRBJ2-2 TRBV7-2 . TRBD2
TGTGCCAGCAGCAGACGACAGGGAAGCTACGAGCAGTACTTC CASSRRQGSYEQYF TRBJ2-7 TRBV11-3 . TRBD1
TGCGCCAGCAGCCAATTGAGAGGGGGAAAACTGTTTTTT CASSQLRGGKLFF TRBJ1-4 TRBV4-3 few .
TGCAGCGTTGAAGATTCTCCCCTAGCGGGAGCCCAAGAGACCCAGTACTTC CSVEDSPLAGAQETQYF TRBJ2-5 TRBV29-1 . TRBD2